The 19 T cell receptor beta chains given below trace back to one sample, sequenced in a study of untreated major depressive disorder. Findings and limits, study-wide: TRBV05-01 (Vbeta 5.1) usage was higher in CD4+ T cells of depressed patients than controls.

Profiled with immunoSEQ multiplex PCR; TCRdb holds only in-frame clones, not every one. The profile shows 25,000 to 30,000 clones, roughly nine tenths of them singletons. For these receptors, no antigen is known. The sample was CD4+ T cells from PBMCs. These receptors were collected from a woman aged 25 to 45 with major depressive disorder.

This rearrangement joins TRBV9 to TRBJ1-2, with 7 positions matching TRBD1. This CDR3 has 14 residues. Trimming at V came to 0 bases and at J to 3 bases, leaving 2 bases not matched to a gene. Per germline, CDR1 SGDLS and CDR2 YYNGEE. This chain's CDR3 is CASSVDGTDYGYTF. The CDR3 DNA reads TGTGCCAGCAGCGTAGACGGGACAGACTATGGCTACACCTTC.

The V and J genes are TRBV2 and TRBJ2-5; maybe TRBD2 (5 bases). This CDR3 contains 13 residues. Trimming stripped 6 bases from V and 2 bases from J, with 10 bases between. The germline V gene has CDR1 SNHLY and CDR2 FYNNEI. Written as DNA, the CDR3 is TGTGCCAGCAGCTTTTGGGAGCAAGAGACCCAGTACTTC. This codes for CASSFWEQETQYF.

This chain joins TRBV4-1 and TRBJ1-5; D gene ambiguous. There are 17 residues in the CDR3. Trimming removed 0 bases from V and 2 bases from J, with 14 bases in between. Looked up from germline, CDR1 is MGHRA and CDR2 is YSYEKL. The CDR3, as DNA: TGCGCCAGCAGCCAAGATCTCGCAATGCGGGGCAATCAGCCCCAGCATTTT. The encoded protein is CASSQDLAMRGNQPQHF.

In its sample, this clone was seen a few times. The V and J genes are TRBV10-2 and TRBJ2-7, with a weak D call TRBD1 (6 bases). The CDR3 loop spans 15 amino acids. CDR1 WSHSY and CDR2 SAAADI come from the germline V gene. The V end was cut by 1 base, the J end by 2 bases, with 12 bases between. In DNA form, the CDR3 reads TGCGCCAGCAGTGAGTGGGGGCAAGGTCCCTACGAGCAGTACTTC. It translates to CASSEWGQGPYEQYF.

This sequence joins TRBV15 and TRBJ2-1, with D hard to call. CDR3 length equals 15 residues. Germline values: CDR1 LNHNV, CDR2 YYDKDF (reference sequence). The V gene lost 0 bases and the J gene lost 6 bases, with 12 bases spanning the gap. CDR3 DNA: TGTGCCACCAGCAGAGATAAGGTACGTGGCAATGAGCAGTTCTTC. Translated, it gives CATSRDKVRGNEQFF.

The chain employs TRBV19 and TRBJ2-1, with D possibly called TRBD1 or TRBD2 (5 bases each). V dropped 3 bases and J dropped 7 bases, with 16 bases sitting between them. Germline-derived CDR1 and CDR2 are LNHDA and SQIVND (reference sequence). There are 15 residues in the CDR3. The CDR3 protein is CASSIIPTWGNEQFF. As DNA, the CDR3 is TGTGCCAGTAGTATCATCCCTACATGGGGGAATGAGCAGTTCTTC.

This chain joins TRBV11-2 and TRBJ2-3, with 13 bases that match TRBD2. Germline V gene lookup returns CDR1 SGHAT and CDR2 FQNNGV. Losses at the gene ends were 5 bases for V and 2 bases for J; bases not matched to a gene: 13. CDR3 length: 19 amino acids. The CDR3 DNA follows: TGTGCCAGCAGCCCATGGAATATACTAGCGGGGGGGGACACAGATACGCAGTATTTT. This encodes CASSPWNILAGGDTDTQYF.

The chain uses TRBV7-8 and TRBJ1-1; TRBD1 is a possible D gene (6 bases). The CDR3 has 15 residues. In germline, CDR1 is SGHVS, CDR2 FQNEAQ. The ends were cut back, 2 bases at V and 1 base at J, with 11 bases in the middle. The CDR3 region has the DNA TGTGCCAGCAGCTTATCCTGGACAGCGAACACTGAAGCTTTCTTT. As protein: CASSLSWTANTEAFF.

This clone appeared a single time. V gene TRBV2 combines with J gene TRBJ1-6; D not certain. Germline V gene lookup returns CDR1 SNHLY and CDR2 FYNNEI. The CDR3 extends over 16 amino acids. Trimming removed 0 bases at V and 0 bases at J, with 6 bases between. Written as DNA, the CDR3 is TGTGCCAGCAGTGAAGCCCGGAGCTCCTATAATTCACCCCTCCACTTT. It encodes CASSEARSSYNSPLHF.

V and J are TRBV7-2 and TRBJ2-2; maybe TRBD1 (6 bases). Germline CDR1 is SGHTA and CDR2 is FQGNSA. V was shortened by 4 bases and J by 1 base, with 10 bases between the two germline ends. The CDR3 totals 15 residues. The CDR3 DNA reads as TGTGCCAGCAGCTCACCGGGACAGAACACCGGGGAGCTGTTTTTT. It encodes CASSSPGQNTGELFF.

V gene TRBV10-3 combines with J gene TRBJ2-3; 12 bases line up with TRBD2. The CDR3 is 16 residues long. Looked up from germline, CDR1 is ENHRY and CDR2 is SYGVKD. With 6 bases clipped from V and 3 bases from J, the junction kept 7 bases outside the gene matches. The CDR3 nucleotides read TGTGCCATCAGAAAACTAGCGGGAGGTAAAACAGATACGCAGTATTTT. It codes for CAIRKLAGGKTDTQYF.

This chain connects TRBV2 to TRBJ2-7; 8 nucleotides match TRBD1. This CDR3 is 15 amino acids long. Germline V gene sequence: CDR1 SNHLY, CDR2 FYNNEI. The V and J ends lost 1 base and 3 bases, in that order; junction bases with no gene match: 5. The CDR3 DNA sequence: TGTGCCAGCAGTGAAGGCCAGGGGGCAAACTACGAGCAGTACTTC. Protein sequence: CASSEGQGANYEQYF.

The chain couples TRBV18 to TRBJ2-7; 7 positions match TRBD1. J lost 3 bases, V lost 6 bases, and 14 bases had no gene match. CDR3 size: 16 residues. In germline, CDR1 is KGHSH, CDR2 LQKENI. This CDR3 is CASSSSPSTGYYEQYF. The CDR3 DNA is TGTGCCAGCTCGTCCTCCCCCTCGACAGGGTACTACGAGCAGTACTTC.

This sequence joins TRBV18 and TRBJ2-1; D could derive from TRBD1 or TRBD2 (5 bases each). V shed 0 bases and J shed 4 bases, with 10 bases lying between them. Germline lookup yields CDR1 KGHSH and CDR2 LQKENI. The length of the CDR3 is 15 residues. The CDR3 reads CASSPPGRTYNEQFF. For the CDR3, the DNA is TGTGCCAGCTCACCACCGGGACGGACTTACAATGAGCAGTTCTTC.

V usage is TRBV28 and J usage is TRBJ2-7; the D gene is possibly TRBD1 (5 bases). Germline loops: CDR1 MDHEN, CDR2 SYDVKM. CDR3 size: 14 residues. V dropped 2 bases and J dropped 2 bases, with 10 bases sitting between them. The CDR3 spells CASSLQGVAYEQYF. The DNA for the CDR3 is TGTGCCAGCAGTTTACAGGGCGTTGCCTACGAGCAGTACTTC.

V usage is TRBV5-1 and J usage is TRBJ1-1; D is unresolved. Trimming stripped 2 bases from V and 0 bases from J, with 11 bases between. Germline V lookup: CDR1 SGHRS, CDR2 YFSETQ. The CDR3 runs 15 residues. The DNA for the CDR3 is TGCGCCAGCAGCTTACAACAAGGGATGAACACTGAAGCTTTCTTT. Protein sequence: CASSLQQGMNTEAFF.

DNA of the CDR3: TGCGCCAGCAGCTCACGACCCGCACAGAAGGGTAATGAAAAACTGTTTTTT. Amino acid sequence: CASSSRPAQKGNEKLFF. The gene calls are TRBV4-1 and TRBJ1-4; D is uncertain. The CDR3 has 17 residues. V lost 5 bases, J lost 4 bases, and 20 bases lay in between. Germline assignment: CDR1 MGHRA and CDR2 YSYEKL.

This chain connects TRBV27 to TRBJ2-2; 7 bases are a match to TRBD2. CDR1 is MNHEY, CDR2 SMNVEV, per germline (reference sequence). V shed 3 bases, J shed 5 bases, and the junction held 9 bases outside the gene matches. This CDR3 is 16 amino acids long. The CDR3 DNA reads TGTGCCAGCAGTTTCGCTCGCGGGGGAAGAACCGGGGAGCTGTTTTTT. Its translation is CASSFARGGRTGELFF.

The chain is built from TRBV11-2 and TRBJ1-2; D is possibly TRBD1 (6 bases). Germline CDR1 SGHAT, CDR2 FQNNGV. There are 15 residues in the CDR3. V gave up 0 bases and J gave up 1 base, with 9 bases separating them. CDR3 amino acids: CASSLDTGNNYGYTF. The CDR3 DNA sequence: TGTGCCAGCAGCTTAGATACAGGGAATAACTATGGCTACACCTTC.